This T cell receptor beta chain was documented in a study of T cell responses to AZD1222 COVID-19 vaccine. Details on this clone: The antigen is unknown.

Germline CDR1 and CDR2: SGHDT and YYEEEE. The CDR3 runs to 15 residues. With 0 bases clipped from V and 0 bases from J, the junction kept 2 bases outside the gene matches. Study-level findings and limits: Repertoires in all cases were sampled only once the peak T cell response had passed. Regions 160-218 and 743-854 held dominance among vaccine-associated CD4 TCRs, which spanned spike. Spike-specific TCR depth and breadth grew after two AZD1222 doses. Unmutated regions of variants are reportedly targeted by nearly half of spike-specific TCRs.

Profiling relied on immunoSEQ multiplex PCR, and the TCRdb table lists in-frame clones only, not all of them. The data hold fewer than 120,000 clones, with around 93% observed a single time. The sequenced sample was peripheral blood, obtained 28 days after the second AZD1222 dose. The chain recombines TRBV5-6 with TRBJ2-7; 8 bases are shared with TRBD2. The clonotype originates from an adult who received the AZD1222 COVID-19 vaccine. The CDR3 DNA is TGTGCCAGCAGCTTGGGCGGGAGGTTCTCCTACGAGCAGTACTTC. Its translation: CASSLGGRFSYEQYF.